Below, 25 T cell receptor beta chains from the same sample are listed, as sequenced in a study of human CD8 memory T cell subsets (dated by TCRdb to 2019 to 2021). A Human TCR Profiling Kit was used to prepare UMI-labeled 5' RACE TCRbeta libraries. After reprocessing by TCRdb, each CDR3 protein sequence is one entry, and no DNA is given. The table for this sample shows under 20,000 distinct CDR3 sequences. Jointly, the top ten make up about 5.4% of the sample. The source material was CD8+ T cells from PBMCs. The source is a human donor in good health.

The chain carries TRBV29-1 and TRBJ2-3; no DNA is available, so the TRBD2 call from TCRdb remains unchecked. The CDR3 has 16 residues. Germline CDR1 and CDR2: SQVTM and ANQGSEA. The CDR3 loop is CSVGATSGGLTDTQYF.

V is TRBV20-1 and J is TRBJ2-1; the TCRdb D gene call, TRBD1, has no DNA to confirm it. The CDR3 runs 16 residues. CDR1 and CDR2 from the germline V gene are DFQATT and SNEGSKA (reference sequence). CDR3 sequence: CSARARQGPSYNEQFF.

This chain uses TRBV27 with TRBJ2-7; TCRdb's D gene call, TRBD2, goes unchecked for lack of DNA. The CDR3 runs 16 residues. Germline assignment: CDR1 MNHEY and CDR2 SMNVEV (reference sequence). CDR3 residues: CASSLQVPAVENEQYF.

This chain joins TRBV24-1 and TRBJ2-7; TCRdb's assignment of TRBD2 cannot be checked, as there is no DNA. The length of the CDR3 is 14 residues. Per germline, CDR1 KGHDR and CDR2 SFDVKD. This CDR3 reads CATSKSGGMYEQYF.

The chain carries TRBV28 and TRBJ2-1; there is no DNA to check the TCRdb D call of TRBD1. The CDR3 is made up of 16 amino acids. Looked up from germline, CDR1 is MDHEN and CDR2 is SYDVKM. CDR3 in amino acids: CASSSLIAVPGNEQFF.

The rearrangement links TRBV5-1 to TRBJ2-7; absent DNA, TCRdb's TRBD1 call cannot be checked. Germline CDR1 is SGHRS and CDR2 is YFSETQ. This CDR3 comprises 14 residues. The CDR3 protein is CASKVTGSSYEQYF. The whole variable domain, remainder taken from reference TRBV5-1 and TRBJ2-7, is KAGVTQTPRYLIKTRGQQVTLSCSPISGHRSVSWYQQTPGQGLQFLFEYFSETQRNKGNFPGRFSGRQFSNSRSEMNVSTLELGDSALYLCASKVTGSSYEQYFGPGTRLTVT.

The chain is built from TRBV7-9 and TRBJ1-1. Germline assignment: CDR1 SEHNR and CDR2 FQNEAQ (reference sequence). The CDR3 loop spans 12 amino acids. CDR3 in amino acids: CASSLGPTEAFF.

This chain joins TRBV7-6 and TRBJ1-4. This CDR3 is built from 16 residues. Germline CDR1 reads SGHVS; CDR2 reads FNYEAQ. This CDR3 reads CASSRGGFKANEKLFF.

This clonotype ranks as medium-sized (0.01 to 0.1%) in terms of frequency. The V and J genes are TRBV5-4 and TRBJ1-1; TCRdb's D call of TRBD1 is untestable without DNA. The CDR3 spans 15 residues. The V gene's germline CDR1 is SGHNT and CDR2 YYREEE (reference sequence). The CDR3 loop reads CASSVRTVMNTEAFF.

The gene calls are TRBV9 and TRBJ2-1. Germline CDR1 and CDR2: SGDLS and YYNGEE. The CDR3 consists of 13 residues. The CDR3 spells CASSVETYNEQFF.

The CDR3: CASSRAGGDNEQFF. V gene TRBV6-1 combines with J gene TRBJ2-1; TCRdb lists TRBD2, though no DNA is available to test this call. CDR1 is MNHNS, CDR2 SASEGT, per germline. The CDR3 is 14 residues long.

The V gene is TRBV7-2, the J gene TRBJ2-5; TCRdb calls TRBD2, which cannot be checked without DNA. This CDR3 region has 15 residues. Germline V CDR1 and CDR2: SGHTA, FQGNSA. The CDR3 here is CASRLGREGSVTQYF.

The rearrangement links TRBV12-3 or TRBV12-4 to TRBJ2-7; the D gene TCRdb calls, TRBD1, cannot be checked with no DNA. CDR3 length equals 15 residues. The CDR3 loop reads CASSNPGTGAYEQYF.

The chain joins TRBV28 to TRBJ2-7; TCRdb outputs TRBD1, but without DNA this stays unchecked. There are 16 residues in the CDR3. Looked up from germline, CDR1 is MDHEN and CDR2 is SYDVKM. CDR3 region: CASNLGRTGDNNEQYF.

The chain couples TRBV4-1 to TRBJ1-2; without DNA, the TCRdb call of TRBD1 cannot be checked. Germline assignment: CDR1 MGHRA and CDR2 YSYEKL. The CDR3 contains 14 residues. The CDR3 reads CASSQARVDYGYTF.

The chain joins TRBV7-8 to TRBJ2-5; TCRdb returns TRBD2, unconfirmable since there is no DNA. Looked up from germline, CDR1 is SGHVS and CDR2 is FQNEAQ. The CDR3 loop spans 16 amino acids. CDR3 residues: CASSPLGSGRTETQYF. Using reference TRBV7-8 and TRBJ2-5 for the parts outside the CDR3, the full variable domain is GAGVSQSPRYKVAKRGQDVALRCDPISGHVSLFWYQQALGQGPEFLTYFQNEAQLDKSGLPSDRFFAERPEGSVSTLKIQRTQQEDSAVYLCASSPLGSGRTETQYFGPGTRLLVL.

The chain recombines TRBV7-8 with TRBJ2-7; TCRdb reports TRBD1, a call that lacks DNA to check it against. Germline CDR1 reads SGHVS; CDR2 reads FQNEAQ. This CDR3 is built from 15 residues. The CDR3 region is CASSLSVSGSYEQYF.

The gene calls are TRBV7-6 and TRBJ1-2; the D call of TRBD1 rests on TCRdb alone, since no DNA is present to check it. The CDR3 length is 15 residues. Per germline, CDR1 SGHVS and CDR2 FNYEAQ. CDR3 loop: CASSAAAGTNYGYTF.

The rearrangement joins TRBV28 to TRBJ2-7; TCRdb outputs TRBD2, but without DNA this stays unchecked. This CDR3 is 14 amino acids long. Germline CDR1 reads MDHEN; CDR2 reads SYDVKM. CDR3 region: CASSLPVSSYEQYF.

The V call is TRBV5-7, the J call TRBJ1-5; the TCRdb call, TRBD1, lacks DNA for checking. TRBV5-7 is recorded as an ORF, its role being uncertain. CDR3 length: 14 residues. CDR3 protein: CASSLYRVNQPQHF.

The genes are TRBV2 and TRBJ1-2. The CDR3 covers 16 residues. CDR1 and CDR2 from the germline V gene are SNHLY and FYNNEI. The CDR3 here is CASTAYSWDRDYGYTF.

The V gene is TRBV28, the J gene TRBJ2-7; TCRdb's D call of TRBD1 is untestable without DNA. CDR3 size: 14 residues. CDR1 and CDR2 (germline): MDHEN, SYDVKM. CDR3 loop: CASSPRTGFSEQYF.

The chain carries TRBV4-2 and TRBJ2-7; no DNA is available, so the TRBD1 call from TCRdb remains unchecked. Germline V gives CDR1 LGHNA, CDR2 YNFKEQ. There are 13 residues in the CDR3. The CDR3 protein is CASSPQQGHEQYF.

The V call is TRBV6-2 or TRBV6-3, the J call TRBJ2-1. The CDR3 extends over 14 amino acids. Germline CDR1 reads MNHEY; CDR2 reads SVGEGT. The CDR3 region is CASKFRGSYNEQFF.

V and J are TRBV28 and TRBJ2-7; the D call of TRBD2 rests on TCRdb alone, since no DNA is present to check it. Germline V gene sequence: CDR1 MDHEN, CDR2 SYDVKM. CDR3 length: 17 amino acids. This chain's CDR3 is CASRDGLAGGVFYEQYF.